These 22 T cell receptor beta chains came from one sample sequenced in a study of glioma-infiltrating T cells. Amplification of TCR alpha and beta CDR3 regions from RNA used iRepertoire nested multiplex PCR. Via MiXCR, TCRdb re-called the multiplex PCR reads, giving one row per CDR3 protein. The sample holds around 350,000 distinct CDR3 sequences, 41% seen once. Specimen: glioma tissue, nonneoplastic brain tissue, or PBMCs (not recorded which). Every receptor here comes from a human donor with low-grade glioma or glioblastoma, undergoing nonglioma brain surgery, or in good health (not recorded which).

This clonotype was detected a few times. The V and J genes are TRBV2 and TRBJ1-2; D is unresolved. Trimming removed 0 bases from V and 2 bases from J, with 4 bases in between. This CDR3 comprises 13 residues. Germline V gene data show CDR1 as SNHLY and CDR2 as FYNNEI. CDR3 residues: CASSEAENYGYTF. CDR3 bases: TGTGCCAGCAGTGAAGCGGAAAACTATGGCTACACCTTC.

CDR3 DNA sequence: TGTGCCAGCAGTTTATGGCGCACAGATACGCAGTATTTT. This translates into CASSLWRTDTQYF. The genes are TRBV28 and TRBJ2-3; no reliable D call. CDR3 length: 13 residues. CDR1 and CDR2 (germline): MDHEN, SYDVKM. Deletions cut 0 bases from V and 1 base from J, with 2 bases between.

Turning to this clonotype: A clone one base away is much larger, so this may be a read error. This chain links TRBV24-1 with TRBJ2-1, with 7 bases lining up with TRBD2. This CDR3 is built from 16 residues. CDR1 KGHDR and CDR2 SFDVKD come from the germline V gene. For the CDR3, the DNA is TGTGCCACCATTGATTTGGCTAGCGGCGTCTACAATGAGCAGTTCTTC. This translates into CATIDLASGVYNEQFF.

This clonotype was found a few times. The CDR3 region has the DNA TGTGCCAGCACCCTGACAGGGAAGAGCAATCAGCCCCAGCATTTT. This translates into CASTLTGKSNQPQHF. This rearrangement joins TRBV12-3 or TRBV12-4 to TRBJ1-5; 7 bases map to TRBD1. The CDR3 is made up of 15 amino acids. Germline trimming cut 7 bases from V and 1 base from J; bases unmatched to any gene: 7.

This clonotype has just a few counts. V usage is TRBV2 and J usage is TRBJ2-7, with D unclear. The germline V gene has CDR1 SNHLY and CDR2 FYNNEI. This CDR3 has 12 residues. V lost 4 bases to trimming and J lost 4 bases, with 8 bases between them. Written as DNA, the CDR3 is TGTGCCAGCAGTGCCCGAGAGTACGAGCAGTACTTC. Translation: CASSAREYEQYF.

With regard to this clonotype: One junction end disagrees with the germline gene, perhaps due to a read error. The chain is built from TRBV3-1 and TRBJ2-1, with 8 bases identical to TRBD1. Germline V gene data show CDR1 as LGHDT and CDR2 as YNNKEL (reference sequence). The CDR3 is made up of 15 amino acids. CDR3 in DNA: TGTGCCAGCAGCCACCCGGACAGGGCTGGCAATAAGCAGTTCTTC. The encoded protein is CASSHPDRAGNKQFF.

The rearrangement uses TRBV20-1 and TRBJ1-2, with unresolved D. Germline V gene sequence: CDR1 DFQATT, CDR2 SNEGSKA (reference sequence). Deletions cut 2 bases from V and 7 bases from J, with 20 bases between. The CDR3 has 15 residues. The CDR3 bases are TGCAGTGCTAGAAACGCAACTTTACAGCGAGGTGGCTACACCTTC. Its protein product is CSARNATLQRGGYTF.

V is TRBV4-1 and J is TRBJ1-5; D unclear. Trimming stripped 0 bases from V and 7 bases from J, with 10 bases between. There are 14 residues in the CDR3. CDR1 and CDR2 from the germline V gene are MGHRA and YSYEKL. The CDR3 here is CASSQEWGGQPQHF. In DNA, the CDR3 is TGCGCCAGCAGCCAAGAGTGGGGAGGGCAGCCCCAGCATTTT.

This clonotype came up many times. The chain uses TRBV27 and TRBJ1-5; D might be TRBD1 (5 bases). Germline loops: CDR1 MNHEY, CDR2 SMNVEV (reference sequence). V was clipped by 7 bases and J by 1 base, with 14 bases between them. This CDR3 spans 15 amino acids. The CDR3 DNA reads TGTGCCAGCAAGACCGGGACTGCGAGCAATCAGCCCCAGCATTTT. Its protein product is CASKTGTASNQPQHF.

The J gene is TRBJ2-7, the V gene TRBV12-3 or TRBV12-4, with 9 bases matching TRBD1. The CDR3 loop spans 14 amino acids. V dropped 6 bases and J dropped 5; count of bases not matched to a gene: 8. This chain's CDR3 is CASRNRGRINEQYF. The CDR3 DNA sequence: TGTGCCAGCAGAAACAGGGGGCGAATAAACGAGCAGTACTTC.

V is TRBV7-9 and J is TRBJ2-1; 14 nucleotides agree with TRBD2. V lost 5 bases to trimming and J lost 0 bases; unmatched junction nucleotides: 6. The CDR3 totals 18 residues. Germline CDR1 SEHNR, CDR2 FQNEAQ (reference sequence). For the CDR3, the DNA is TGTGCCAGCAGCAATGGACTAGCGGGAGGAAGCTCCTACAATGAGCAGTTCTTC. It yields the protein CASSNGLAGGSSYNEQFF.

This clonotype was seen at least ten times. The J gene is TRBJ1-5, the V gene TRBV27; D might be TRBD1 (6 bases). The CDR3 has 14 amino acids. Deletions cut 3 bases from V and 5 bases from J, with 11 bases between. Germline V gene data show CDR1 as MNHEY and CDR2 as SMNVEV (reference sequence). CDR3 DNA sequence: TGTGCCAGCAGTTTTGGCAGGGGACATCAGCCCCAGCATTTT. It specifies CASSFGRGHQPQHF.

This clonotype showed up many times. The rearrangement joins TRBV20-1 to TRBJ1-6; tentatively, D is TRBD1 (5 bases). The CDR3 extends over 13 amino acids. The V gene's germline CDR1 is DFQATT and CDR2 SNEGSKA (reference sequence). V was trimmed by 5 bases and J by 6 bases, leaving 11 bases between them. The DNA of the CDR3 is TGCAGTGCTGGTGGGACCGCTAATTCACCCCTCCACTTT. Translated: CSAGGTANSPLHF.

The table lists this clonotype with many counts. Here the CDR3 reads CASSQGLSGTEAFF. Written as DNA, the CDR3 is TGCGCCAGCAGCCAAGGGCTGTCGGGTACTGAAGCTTTCTTT. The rearrangement uses TRBV4-3 and TRBJ1-1; D unclear. The CDR3 loop spans 14 amino acids. Germline V gives CDR1 LGHNA, CDR2 YSLEER. The V and J ends lost 1 base and 5 bases respectively, with 11 bases between them.

This chain uses TRBV20-1 with TRBJ1-5; no reliable D call. CDR1 is DFQATT and CDR2 is SNEGSKA in the germline V gene (reference sequence). Trimming pared 1 base from V and 4 bases from J, leaving 17 bases between. This CDR3 spans 16 amino acids. The CDR3 spells CSARASSGPSNQPQHF. The CDR3, as DNA: TGCAGTGCTAGAGCCTCTTCCGGGCCTTCAAATCAGCCCCAGCATTTT.

This clonotype was seen more than once but under ten times. The chain combines TRBV7-2 with TRBJ2-2, with D possibly being TRBD2 (6 bases). This CDR3 is 16 amino acids long. CDR1 and CDR2 from the germline V gene are SGHTA and FQGNSA. V was shortened by 0 bases and J by 8 bases, with 16 bases between the two germline ends. The CDR3 DNA reads TGTGCCAGCAGCTTAGCCAGGCTAGCGACTGGGGGGGAGCTGTTTTTT. Its translation is CASSLARLATGGELFF. Using reference TRBV7-2 and TRBJ2-2 for the parts outside the CDR3, the full variable domain is GAGVSQSPSNKVTEKGKDVELRCDPISGHTALYWYRQSLGQGLEFLIYFQGNSAPDKSGLPSDRFSAERTGGSVSTLTIQRTQQEDSAVYLCASSLARLATGGELFFGEGSRLTVL.

V and J are TRBV28 and TRBJ2-3; 14 nucleotides align to TRBD2. CDR1 is MDHEN, CDR2 SYDVKM, per germline. The CDR3 spans 14 residues. Losses at the gene ends were 8 bases for V and 4 bases for J; bases not matched to a gene: 2. The CDR3 is CASGLAGGSDTQYF. The CDR3 DNA follows: TGTGCCAGCGGACTAGCGGGGGGATCAGATACGCAGTATTTT. The complete variable domain, with remaining parts taken from reference TRBV28 and TRBJ2-3, reads DVKVTQSSRYLVKRTGEKVFLECVQDMDHENMFWYRQDPGLGLRLIYFSYDVKMKEKGDIPEGYSVSREKKERFSLILESASTNQTSMYLCASGLAGGSDTQYFGPGTRLTVL.

Comment on this clonotype: This clone may be a read error of a much larger clone one base away. The chain has TRBV27 and TRBJ1-1; D gene ambiguous. With 2 bases removed from V and 0 bases from J, the gap between germline ends came to 13 bases. The germline V gene has CDR1 MNHEY and CDR2 SMNVEV (reference sequence). The CDR3 length is 16 residues. This CDR3 is CASSLPYSVMNTEAFF. The CDR3 DNA is TGTGCCAGCAGTTTACCATACAGCGTAATGAACACTGAAGCTTTCTTT.

The table lists this clonotype with many counts. This chain uses TRBV20-1 with TRBJ1-2; the D gene is possibly TRBD1 (5 bases). Germline CDR1 DFQATT, CDR2 SNEGSKA (reference sequence). The length of the CDR3 is 12 residues. CDR3 sequence reads: CRALGGFYGYTF. The CDR3 DNA reads as TGCAGGGCCCTCGGGGGGTTCTATGGCTACACCTTC.

Ten or more counts support this clonotype. The chain couples TRBV7-2 to TRBJ1-2, with no clear D. The germline gives CDR1 SGHTA, CDR2 FQGNSA. The V end was cut by 5 bases, the J end by 2 bases, with 9 bases between. The CDR3 loop spans 13 amino acids. In nucleotides, the CDR3 is TGTGCCAGCAGCACAACAGTAAACTATGGCTACACCTTC. Its protein is CASSTTVNYGYTF. Based on the CDR3 plus reference TRBV7-2 and TRBJ1-2, the full variable domain is GAGVSQSPSNKVTEKGKDVELRCDPISGHTALYWYRQSLGQGLEFLIYFQGNSAPDKSGLPSDRFSAERTGGSVSTLTIQRTQQEDSAVYLCASSTTVNYGYTFGSGTRLTVV.

This chain joins TRBV7-2 and TRBJ2-1; TRBD1 aligns across 8 bases. The ends lost 5 bases at V and 8 bases at J; junction bases unmatched: 8. Germline V gene sequence: CDR1 SGHTA, CDR2 FQGNSA. CDR3 size: 14 residues. In nucleotides, the CDR3 is TGTGCCAGCAGCAAATTAACAGGGGGTGATGAGCAGTTCTTC. Encoded protein: CASSKLTGGDEQFF.

Regarding this clonotype: A single base separates this from a much larger clone, so it may be a read error. V gene TRBV6-1 combines with J gene TRBJ2-4, with 8 positions matching TRBD1. The closer fit of TRBJ2-7 to the DNA end suggests the J call may be wrong. The CDR3 is made up of 14 amino acids. Germline assignment: CDR1 MNHNS and CDR2 SASEGT. CDR3 amino acids: CASSRDRGMNEQYF. CDR3 DNA sequence: TGTGCCAGCAGCCGCGACAGGGGAATGAACGAGCAGTACTTC.